This record looks at one T cell receptor beta chain sequence and its context. The V gene end was trimmed by 9 bases and the J gene end by 3 bases; junction bases not matched to a gene: 5. CDR3 length: 13 residues. Germline assignment: CDR1 KGHDR and CDR2 SFDVKD. Repertoires were generated with immunoSEQ multiplex PCR, while TCRdb's copy carries only in-frame clones and drops some. The sample contains some 150,000 clones, over 85% of which appear only once. This sample was taken from a study of T cell responses to AZD1222 COVID-19 vaccine. The sequencing here drew on peripheral blood, taken on day 0 of AZD1222 vaccination. This clonotype originated in an adult in good health. V usage is TRBV24-1 and J usage is TRBJ2-5; 8 bases agree with TRBD1. The chain's CDR3 is CATQAGGKETQYF. The CDR3 nucleotides read TGTGCCACCCAGGCAGGGGGCAAAGAGACCCAGTACTTC.